The present T cell receptor beta chain was sequenced within a study of blood T cell repertoires in COVID-19. Trimming took 7 bases from V and 10 from J, leaving 16 bases between them. The CDR3 totals 12 residues. CDR1 LNHDA and CDR2 SQIVND come from the germline V gene (reference sequence). Sequenced by immunoSEQ multiplex PCR; TCRdb stores in-frame clones only, minus some. The profile covers roughly 440,000 clones, with 70% to 90% appearing a single time and about 12% taken by the ten largest. Sequenced input: peripheral blood. V and J are TRBV19 and TRBJ1-2; D is perhaps TRBD1 (6 bases). This clonotype was obtained from a woman aged 45-59 years with COVID-19, enrolled during active disease. The CDR3 here is CASTRDNPNYTF. CDR3 coding DNA: TGTGCCAGTACTCGGGACAACCCTAACTACACCTTC.